These 20 T cell receptor beta chains originate from one sample sequenced in a study of Ad26.COV2.S vaccination and SARS-CoV-2 variants. Generated by immunoSEQ multiplex PCR, the TCRdb table keeps only in-frame clones and is missing some. This sample carries under 150,000 clones, roughly 90% of them seen once, and the ten largest clones take about 5%. The sample here was peripheral blood, taken after recovery from COVID-19. These receptors all come from a human donor who had recovered from COVID-19.

The V and J genes are TRBV21-1 and TRBJ1-5; the D call in the table, TRBD1, was not verified against the DNA. TRBV21-1 is described as a pseudogene. There are 15 residues in the CDR3. The CDR3 region has the DNA TGTGCCAGCAGCAAATCGGACAGGGGGCCTCAGCCCCAGCATTTT. As protein: CASSKSDRGPQPQHF.

This chain uses TRBV5-1 with TRBJ2-2; D not certain. The CDR3 length is 13 residues. The ends were cut back, 3 bases at V and 4 bases at J, with 7 bases in the middle. CDR1 is SGHRS and CDR2 is YFSETQ in the germline V gene. CDR3 in amino acids: CASSSGATGELFF. CDR3 nucleotides: TGCGCCAGCAGCTCCGGTGCCACCGGGGAGCTGTTTTTT.

The chain uses TRBV5-1 and TRBJ2-3, with 14 bases identical to TRBD2. The CDR3 loop spans 19 amino acids. Trimming removed 4 bases from V and 2 bases from J; junction bases left unmatched: 12. Germline V gene sequence: CDR1 SGHRS, CDR2 YFSETQ. The CDR3 bases are TGCGCCAGCAGCCCTGGACTAGCGGGGGGCCCCTTAACCACAGATACGCAGTATTTT. It yields the protein CASSPGLAGGPLTTDTQYF.

This clone appeared a single time. V gene TRBV28 combines with J gene TRBJ1-2; D call uncertain. The germline gives CDR1 MDHEN, CDR2 SYDVKM. The CDR3 runs 12 residues. V was shortened by 3 bases and J by 7 bases, with 9 bases between the two germline ends. The CDR3 spells CASSFSVRGYTF. The CDR3 nucleotides read TGTGCCAGCAGTTTCTCCGTACGTGGCTACACCTTC.

The chain couples TRBV5-6 to TRBJ1-6; D unclear. Trimming took 0 bases from V and 2 from J, leaving 9 bases between them. Looked up from germline, CDR1 is SGHDT and CDR2 is YYEEEE. The CDR3 length is 16 residues. CDR3 loop: CASSLAAIPYNSPLHF. The CDR3 nucleotides read TGTGCCAGCAGCTTGGCAGCAATCCCCTATAATTCACCCCTCCACTTT.

About this clone: Other DNA sequences in the same sample also yield this CDR3. The V and J genes are TRBV6-2 or TRBV6-3 and TRBJ2-4; D remains ambiguous. Per germline, CDR1 MNHEY and CDR2 SVGEGT. V lost 2 bases and J lost 0, with 8 bases in between. The CDR3 totals 15 residues. CDR3: CASSYDGLAKNIQYF. The CDR3 DNA reads as TGTGCCAGCAGTTACGATGGTTTAGCCAAAAACATTCAGTACTTC.

V gene TRBV2 combines with J gene TRBJ2-5; 7 bases line up with TRBD2. Germline lookup yields CDR1 SNHLY and CDR2 FYNNEI. There are 14 residues in the CDR3. Unmatched junction bases numbered 12, after V lost 9 bases and J lost 5 bases. CDR3 in amino acids: CASGNFVGGETQYF. CDR3 DNA: TGTGCCAGTGGGAATTTTGTGGGAGGGGAGACCCAGTACTTC. Based on the CDR3 plus reference TRBV2 and TRBJ2-5, the full variable domain is EPEVTQTPSHQVTQMGQEVILRCVPISNHLYFYWYRQILGQKVEFLVSFYNNEISEKSEIFDDQFSVERPDGSNFTLKIRSTKLEDSAMYFCASGNFVGGETQYFGPGTRLLVL.

In this sample, this clone turned up once. V is TRBV30 and J is TRBJ2-4, with no clear D. V was shortened by 0 bases and J by 1 base, with 7 bases between the two germline ends. The germline V gene encodes CDR1 GTSNPN and CDR2 SVGIG (reference sequence). This CDR3 is 14 amino acids long. The CDR3 region is CAWSVLGAKNIQYF. For the CDR3, the DNA is TGTGCCTGGAGTGTACTGGGGGCCAAAAACATTCAGTACTTC.

This chain links TRBV12-2 with TRBJ2-1; the table's TRBD2 call for D was not verified on the DNA. TRBV12-2 is flagged as a pseudogene. The CDR3 sequence is 16 residues long. CDR3 protein: CASGRDGGVTYNEQFF. In nucleotides, the CDR3 is TGTGCAAGTGGCCGGGACGGCGGGGTGACCTACAATGAGCAGTTCTTC.

Only one count was recorded for this clone. V usage is TRBV10-3 and J usage is TRBJ1-2, with 7 bases aligning to TRBD1. The length of the CDR3 is 14 residues. Germline trimming cut 6 bases from V and 1 base from J; bases unmatched to any gene: 5. In germline, CDR1 is ENHRY, CDR2 SYGVKD. CDR3 residues: CAISPGQLNYGYTF. Here the CDR3 DNA reads TGTGCCATCAGCCCGGGACAGCTTAACTATGGCTACACCTTC.

The rearrangement joins TRBV28 to TRBJ2-4, with 10 bases lining up with TRBD1. V trimming: 5 bases; J trimming: 0 bases; junction bases outside the gene matches: 7. Germline loops: CDR1 MDHEN, CDR2 SYDVKM. The CDR3 has 17 residues. In DNA form, the CDR3 reads TGTGCCAGCAGTCCGAGGACAGGGGGGCTAGCCAAAAACATTCAGTACTTC. Translation gives CASSPRTGGLAKNIQYF.

The chain couples TRBV5-1 to TRBJ1-4; tentative D call: TRBD1 (5 bases). The germline V gene encodes CDR1 SGHRS and CDR2 YFSETQ. V lost 4 bases to trimming and J lost 7 bases, with 14 bases between them. The CDR3 covers 14 residues. CDR3 residues: CASSPKGLGEKLFF. The CDR3 region has the DNA TGCGCCAGCAGCCCGAAGGGACTAGGTGAAAAACTGTTTTTT.

The genes are TRBV7-9 and TRBJ1-1; possible D gene TRBD1, 5 bases. Looked up from germline, CDR1 is SEHNR and CDR2 is FQNEAQ (reference sequence). The CDR3 is 15 amino acids. With 4 bases removed from V and 7 bases from J, the gap between germline ends came to 19 bases. The CDR3 is CASSSTMGVSREAFF. CDR3 nucleotide sequence: TGTGCCAGCAGCTCTACAATGGGGGTATCCCGTGAAGCTTTCTTT.

V usage is TRBV7-6 and J usage is TRBJ1-2, with a possible D match to TRBD1 (5 bases). Germline V lookup: CDR1 SGHVS, CDR2 FNYEAQ. V was clipped by 1 base and J by 7 bases, with 19 bases between them. The CDR3 has 16 residues. The CDR3 DNA is TGTGCCAGCAGCTTAGGGGGGTTGAGTGCCCATTTTGGCTACACCTTC. Residues: CASSLGGLSAHFGYTF.

The count of this clone is one. The chain is built from TRBV6-5 and TRBJ2-7; 8 bases are shared with TRBD2. V was clipped by 10 bases and J by 1 base; unmatched bases: 12. In germline, CDR1 is MNHEY, CDR2 SVGAGI. The CDR3 has 15 residues. CDR3 region: CATEMGGGLSYEQYF. The CDR3, as DNA: TGTGCCACCGAAATGGGCGGGGGGCTTTCCTACGAGCAGTACTTC.

This chain links TRBV5-1 with TRBJ2-7, with D possibly being TRBD2 (6 bases). CDR1 and CDR2 from the germline V gene are SGHRS and YFSETQ. V lost 2 bases to trimming and J lost 3 bases, with 12 bases between them. The CDR3 is 14 amino acids. CDR3 sequence reads: CASSFPSGDYEQYF. The CDR3 DNA reads as TGCGCCAGCAGCTTTCCATCGGGAGACTACGAGCAGTACTTC. The whole variable domain, remainder taken from reference TRBV5-1 and TRBJ2-7, is KAGVTQTPRYLIKTRGQQVTLSCSPISGHRSVSWYQQTPGQGLQFLFEYFSETQRNKGNFPGRFSGRQFSNSRSEMNVSTLELGDSALYLCASSFPSGDYEQYFGPGTRLTVT.

CDR3 sequence: CASSSGGGYKAFF. The DNA of the CDR3 is TGTGCCAGCAGCTCGGGGGGGGGTTATAAAGCTTTCTTT. The chain couples TRBV7-2 to TRBJ1-1, with a possible D match to TRBD1 (5 bases). The germline V gene encodes CDR1 SGHTA and CDR2 FQGNSA. Trimming cost V 4 bases and J 9 bases, with 15 bases left between them. This CDR3 comprises 13 residues.

This clone was seen only once. V and J are TRBV11-2 and TRBJ2-3; no definite D call. CDR1 is SGHAT, CDR2 FQNNGV, per germline. The germline V and J ends were trimmed by 2 bases and 4 bases, with 7 bases remaining between them. This CDR3 contains 13 residues. CDR3 sequence (DNA): TGTGCCAGCAGCTTATTTGGCCCAGATACGCAGTATTTT. It codes for CASSLFGPDTQYF.

J is TRBJ1-3 and V is TRBV25-1; D unresolved. CDR1 is MGHDK and CDR2 is SYGVNS in the germline V gene. Trimming left V 3 bases short and J 4 bases short, with 16 bases between. The CDR3 is 16 amino acids. The CDR3 sequence is CASSDRYGVGGNTIYF. The CDR3, as DNA: TGTGCCAGCAGTGACCGATACGGGGTCGGGGGAAACACCATATATTTT.

The chain couples TRBV28 to TRBJ1-6; TRBD1 might be the D (6 bases). The CDR3 is made up of 13 amino acids. The germline CDR1 and CDR2 sequences are MDHEN and SYDVKM. The V end lost 10 bases, the J end lost 6 bases, and 13 bases lay between the germline ends. For the CDR3, the DNA is TGTGCCATCGGACAGCCAGTTAATTCACCCCTCCACTTT. Translated, it gives CAIGQPVNSPLHF. Filled out from reference TRBV28 and TRBJ1-6, the complete variable domain reads DVKVTQSSRYLVKRTGEKVFLECVQDMDHENMFWYRQDPGLGLRLIYFSYDVKMKEKGDIPEGYSVSREKKERFSLILESASTNQTSMYLCAIGQPVNSPLHFGNGTRLTVT.